These 4 T cell receptor beta chains were all obtained from the same sample, sequenced in a study of blood T cell repertoires in COVID-19. Using immunoSEQ multiplex PCR, the repertoire was profiled, and TCRdb retains in-frame clones only, with some absent. Among about 54,000 clones listed, roughly 80% were seen once. Sequenced material: peripheral blood. The origin of the receptors is a woman between 55 and 75 years old with acute or convalescent COVID-19.

The DNA of the CDR3 is TGTGCCAGCTCACCGATGGTTGGCAGGGGCATCTCCTACGAGCAGTACTTC. It encodes CASSPMVGRGISYEQYF. V usage is TRBV18 and J usage is TRBJ2-7; D is perhaps TRBD1 (6 bases). Trimming shortened V by 3 bases and J by 0 bases, and 18 bases separated the two germline ends. CDR3 length: 17 residues. CDR1 and CDR2 from the germline V gene are KGHSH and LQKENI.

V and J are TRBV27 and TRBJ1-2; 10 nucleotides agree with TRBD1. Germline V lookup: CDR1 MNHEY, CDR2 SMNVEV (reference sequence). The CDR3 length is 15 residues. J was trimmed by 6 bases and V by 5 bases; bases with no gene match: 9. As DNA, the CDR3 is TGTGCCAGCAGTACCCGGACAGGGGGGTGGGATGGCTACACCTTC. Its translation is CASSTRTGGWDGYTF.

V gene TRBV28 combines with J gene TRBJ2-7; 11 positions agree with TRBD1. The CDR3 length is 14 residues. V lost 5 bases, J lost 3 bases, and 3 bases stayed unmatched. The germline V gene has CDR1 MDHEN and CDR2 SYDVKM. In nucleotides, the CDR3 is TGTGCCAGCAGTGCCGGGACAGGGGGCTACGAGCAGTACTTC. It translates to CASSAGTGGYEQYF.

The chain combines TRBV6-5 with TRBJ2-2, with 8 positions matching TRBD2. The germline gives CDR1 MNHEY, CDR2 SVGAGI. Trimming removed 8 bases from V and 4 bases from J; junction bases left unmatched: 6. The CDR3 runs to 14 residues. DNA of the CDR3: TGTGCCAGCGGGTACAGCGGGGGCACCGGGGAGCTGTTTTTT. It is translated as CASGYSGGTGELFF.